The 16 T cell receptor beta chains listed next were all sequenced from one sample in a study of OX40 agonist ivuxolimab in advanced cancers. Assay: immunoSEQ multiplex PCR; the TCRdb copy retains only in-frame clones and omits some. Of 50,000 to 65,000 clones in the sample, approximately 90% were seen once. This material consisted of CD4+ or CD8+ T cells sorted from blood, taken in a trial of the OX40 agonist ivuxolimab. These receptors all stem from an adult with an advanced solid tumor such as melanoma, head and neck, liver or kidney cancer.

The V gene is TRBV5-6, the J gene TRBJ1-4; D unresolved. V shed 1 base and J shed 0 bases, with 7 bases lying between them. This CDR3 spans 15 amino acids. Germline CDR1 SGHDT, CDR2 YYEEEE. CDR3 sequence: CASSLLVATNEKLFF. CDR3 bases: TGTGCCAGCAGCTTGCTTGTTGCAACTAATGAAAAACTGTTTTTT.

This clone showed up just once. The V gene is TRBV28, the J gene TRBJ2-7, with 9 bases matching TRBD1. J lost 5 bases, V lost 7 bases, and 9 bases had no gene match. The CDR3 runs to 14 residues. Germline loops: CDR1 MDHEN, CDR2 SYDVKM. The CDR3 protein is CASKTDRGINEQYF. The CDR3 DNA follows: TGTGCCAGCAAAACCGACAGGGGGATCAACGAGCAGTACTTC.

The gene calls are TRBV28 and TRBJ1-2, with D possibly matching TRBD1 (6 bases). The V and J ends lost 8 bases and 4 bases respectively, with 8 bases between them. Per germline, CDR1 MDHEN and CDR2 SYDVKM. The CDR3 is 11 residues long. The CDR3 sequence is CASRTAYGYTF. The DNA for the CDR3 is TGTGCCAGCCGGACAGCCTATGGCTACACCTTC.

J is TRBJ2-1 and V is TRBV4-2; 13 bases line up with TRBD2. CDR1 is LGHNA, CDR2 YNFKEQ, per germline. Unmatched junction bases numbered 5, after V lost 3 bases and J lost 6 bases. The CDR3 is 16 amino acids. DNA for the CDR3: TGTGCCAGCAGCCAGGCGGGACTAGCGGGACGCAATGAGCAGTTCTTC. Translation: CASSQAGLAGRNEQFF.

V is TRBV28 and J is TRBJ2-7, with a weak D call TRBD1 (5 bases). There are 12 residues in the CDR3. Germline V gene data show CDR1 as MDHEN and CDR2 as SYDVKM. V gave up 7 bases and J gave up 7 bases, with 14 bases separating them. DNA for the CDR3: TGTGCCAGCACAATACCCCCAGGGGAGCAGTACTTC. It yields the protein CASTIPPGEQYF.

V usage is TRBV6-1 and J usage is TRBJ2-7; D possibly corresponds to TRBD2 (6 bases). The CDR3 runs 14 residues. Germline CDR1 is MNHNS and CDR2 is SASEGT. V was pared by 4 bases and J by 4 bases, with 14 bases between. This CDR3 is CASSGQGGPYEQYF. The CDR3 DNA is TGTGCCAGCAGTGGTCAGGGAGGTCCGTACGAGCAGTACTTC.

The J gene is TRBJ2-2, the V gene TRBV7-8; a possible D gene is TRBD1 (5 bases). Looked up from germline, CDR1 is SGHVS and CDR2 is FQNEAQ. Between the trimmed V and J ends, which lost 2 bases and 5 bases, there was a span of 9 bases. This CDR3 region has 14 residues. The CDR3 nucleotides read TGTGCCAGCAGCTTATTCAGGGTGACCGGGGAGCTGTTTTTT. Translated, it gives CASSLFRVTGELFF.

This clone was found once. The chain recombines TRBV4-1 with TRBJ2-1; D assignment may be TRBD1 or TRBD2 (6 bases each). This CDR3 contains 15 residues. Trimming removed 0 bases at V and 8 bases at J, with 14 bases between. The germline CDR1 and CDR2 sequences are MGHRA and YSYEKL. CDR3 bases: TGCGCCAGCAGCCAAGACGGGACGGGGGCGGATGAGCAGTTCTTC. Amino acids: CASSQDGTGADEQFF.

The V and J genes are TRBV29-1 and TRBJ2-4; TRBD1 aligns across 10 bases. CDR1 is SQVTM and CDR2 is ANQGSEA in the germline V gene. The V gene end was trimmed by 5 bases and the J gene end by 0 bases; junction bases not matched to a gene: 1. This CDR3 has 14 amino acids. CDR3 DNA: TGCAGCGTTTGGGACAGGGGAGCCAAAAACATTCAGTACTTC. This sequence encodes CSVWDRGAKNIQYF.

The V and J genes are TRBV6-6 and TRBJ2-7, with 7 bases matching TRBD1. Trimming cost V 0 bases and J 7 bases; bases outside gene matches: 6. The CDR3 contains 14 residues. The germline CDR1 and CDR2 sequences are MNHNY and SVGAGI (reference sequence). This CDR3 is CASSYSDRVKEQYF. The CDR3, as DNA: TGTGCCAGCAGTTACTCCGACAGGGTAAAAGAGCAGTACTTC.

V usage is TRBV20-1 and J usage is TRBJ1-1; TRBD1 matches at 8 bases. With 4 bases clipped from V and 9 bases from J, the junction kept 4 bases outside the gene matches. The CDR3 covers 11 residues. Looked up from germline, CDR1 is DFQATT and CDR2 is SNEGSKA (reference sequence). The CDR3 coding sequence is TGCAGTGCTATACCAGGGGGCAAAGCTTTCTTT. Protein: CSAIPGGKAFF.

The J gene is TRBJ2-1, the V gene TRBV19; 9 positions match TRBD2. Trimming cost V 4 bases and J 10 bases; bases outside gene matches: 8. This CDR3 contains 14 residues. Per the germline V gene, CDR1 is LNHDA and CDR2 is SQIVND (reference sequence). CDR3 region: CASSTPGLAGEQFF. In DNA form, the CDR3 reads TGTGCCAGTAGTACCCCGGGACTAGCAGGCGAGCAGTTCTTC.

The chain couples TRBV18 to TRBJ2-7, with 9 bases that match TRBD1. Germline trimming cut 3 bases from V and 4 bases from J; bases unmatched to any gene: 7. The CDR3 sequence is 15 residues long. CDR1 is KGHSH and CDR2 is LQKENI in the germline V gene. The CDR3 DNA reads TGTGCCAGCTCACCGCCCGGGACAGGGAGATACGAGCAGTACTTC. Translating it yields CASSPPGTGRYEQYF.

This clone was observed a single time. The chain has TRBV2 and TRBJ2-2, with D possibly TRBD2 on 6 matching bases. The germline CDR1 and CDR2 sequences are SNHLY and FYNNEI. Between the trimmed V and J ends, which lost 8 bases and 1 base, there was a span of 14 bases. This CDR3 spans 15 amino acids. The CDR3 bases are TGTGCCAGCTCCGCTAGCGATTTGAACACCGGGGAGCTGTTTTTT. It specifies CASSASDLNTGELFF.

V gene TRBV29-1 combines with J gene TRBJ1-1; D is undetermined. Looked up from germline, CDR1 is SQVTM and CDR2 is ANQGSEA. CDR3 size: 15 residues. Trimming left V 6 bases short and J 4 bases short, with 21 bases between. The CDR3 here is CSVVAWQPMSTEAFF. The CDR3 coding sequence is TGCAGCGTGGTAGCGTGGCAGCCCATGAGCACTGAAGCTTTCTTT.

The V gene is TRBV30, the J gene TRBJ1-4; D gene unclear. The CDR3 length is 13 residues. The germline V gene encodes CDR1 GTSNPN and CDR2 SVGIG (reference sequence). Deletions cut 4 bases from V and 4 bases from J, with 10 bases between. The CDR3 nucleotides read TGTGCCTGGACCGCCCGGCTTAATGAAAAACTGTTTTTT. Translation gives CAWTARLNEKLFF.